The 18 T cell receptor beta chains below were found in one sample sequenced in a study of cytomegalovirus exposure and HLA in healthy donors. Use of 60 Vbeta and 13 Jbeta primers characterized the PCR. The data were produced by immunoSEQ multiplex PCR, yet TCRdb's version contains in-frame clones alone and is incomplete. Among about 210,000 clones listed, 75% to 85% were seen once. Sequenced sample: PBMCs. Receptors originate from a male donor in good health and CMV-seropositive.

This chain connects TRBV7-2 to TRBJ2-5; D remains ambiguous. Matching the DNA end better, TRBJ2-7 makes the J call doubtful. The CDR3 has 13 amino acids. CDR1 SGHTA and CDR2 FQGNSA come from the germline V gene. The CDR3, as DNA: TGTGCCAGCAGCTTAGCGTTTCTGGGCGAGCAGTACTTC. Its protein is CASSLAFLGEQYF.

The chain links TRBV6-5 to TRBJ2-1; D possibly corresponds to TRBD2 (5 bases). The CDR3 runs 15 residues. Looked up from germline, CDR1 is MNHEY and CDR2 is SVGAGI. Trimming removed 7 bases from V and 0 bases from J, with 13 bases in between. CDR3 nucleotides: TGTGCCAGCACGCGGGCCCTGAGCTCCTACAATGAGCAGTTCTTC. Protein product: CASTRALSSYNEQFF.

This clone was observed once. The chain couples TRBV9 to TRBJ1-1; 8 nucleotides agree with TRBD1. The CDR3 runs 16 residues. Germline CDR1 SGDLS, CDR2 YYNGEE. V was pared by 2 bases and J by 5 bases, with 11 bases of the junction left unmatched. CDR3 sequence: CASSVASGQAGTEAFF. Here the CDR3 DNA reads TGTGCCAGCAGCGTGGCCTCGGGACAGGCTGGAACTGAAGCTTTCTTT.

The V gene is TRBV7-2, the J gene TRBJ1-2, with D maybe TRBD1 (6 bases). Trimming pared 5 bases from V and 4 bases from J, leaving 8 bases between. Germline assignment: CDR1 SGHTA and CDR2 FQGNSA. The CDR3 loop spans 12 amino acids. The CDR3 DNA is TGTGCCAGCAGCGCAGGGGCCTATGGCTACACCTTC. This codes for CASSAGAYGYTF. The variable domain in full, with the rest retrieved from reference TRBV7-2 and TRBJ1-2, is GAGVSQSPSNKVTEKGKDVELRCDPISGHTALYWYRQSLGQGLEFLIYFQGNSAPDKSGLPSDRFSAERTGGSVSTLTIQRTQQEDSAVYLCASSAGAYGYTFGSGTRLTVV.

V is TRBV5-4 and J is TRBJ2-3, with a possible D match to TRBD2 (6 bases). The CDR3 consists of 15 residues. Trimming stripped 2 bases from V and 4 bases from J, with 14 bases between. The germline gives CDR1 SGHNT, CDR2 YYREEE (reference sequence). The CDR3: CASSFGTRGADTQYF. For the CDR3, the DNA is TGTGCCAGCAGCTTTGGGACTCGGGGTGCAGATACGCAGTATTTT.

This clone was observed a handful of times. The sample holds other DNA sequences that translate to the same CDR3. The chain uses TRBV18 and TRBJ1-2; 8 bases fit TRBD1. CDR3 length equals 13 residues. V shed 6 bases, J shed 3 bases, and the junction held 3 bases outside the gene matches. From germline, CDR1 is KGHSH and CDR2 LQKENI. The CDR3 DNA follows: TGTGCCAGCTCTCCGGGACAGGACTATGGCTACACCTTC. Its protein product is CASSPGQDYGYTF.

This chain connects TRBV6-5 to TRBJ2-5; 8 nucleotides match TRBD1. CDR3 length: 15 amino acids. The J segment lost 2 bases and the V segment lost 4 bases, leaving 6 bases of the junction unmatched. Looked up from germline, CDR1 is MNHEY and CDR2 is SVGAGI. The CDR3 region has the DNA TGTGCCAGCAGTTTTATAGGGACAGGACAAGAGACCCAGTACTTC. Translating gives CASSFIGTGQETQYF.

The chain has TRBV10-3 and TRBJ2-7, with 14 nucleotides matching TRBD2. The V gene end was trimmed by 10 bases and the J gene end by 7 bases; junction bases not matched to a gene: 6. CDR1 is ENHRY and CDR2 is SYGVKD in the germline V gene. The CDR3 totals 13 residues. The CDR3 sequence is CATLTSGRDEQYF. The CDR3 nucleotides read TGTGCCACCCTGACTAGCGGGAGGGATGAGCAGTACTTC.

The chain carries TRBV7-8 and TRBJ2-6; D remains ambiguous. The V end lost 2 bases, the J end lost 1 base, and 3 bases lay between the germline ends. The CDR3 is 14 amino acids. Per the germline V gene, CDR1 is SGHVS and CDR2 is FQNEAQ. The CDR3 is CASSLRSGANVLTF. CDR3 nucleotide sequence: TGTGCCAGCAGCTTACGGTCTGGGGCCAACGTCCTGACTTTC.

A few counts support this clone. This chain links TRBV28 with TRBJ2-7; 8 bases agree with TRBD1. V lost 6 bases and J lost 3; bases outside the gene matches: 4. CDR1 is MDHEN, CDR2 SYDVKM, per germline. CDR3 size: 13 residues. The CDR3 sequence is CASRPGGNYEQYF. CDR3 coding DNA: TGTGCCAGCAGACCAGGGGGCAACTACGAGCAGTACTTC. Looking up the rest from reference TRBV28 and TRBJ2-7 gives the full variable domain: DVKVTQSSRYLVKRTGEKVFLECVQDMDHENMFWYRQDPGLGLRLIYFSYDVKMKEKGDIPEGYSVSREKKERFSLILESASTNQTSMYLCASRPGGNYEQYFGPGTRLTVT.

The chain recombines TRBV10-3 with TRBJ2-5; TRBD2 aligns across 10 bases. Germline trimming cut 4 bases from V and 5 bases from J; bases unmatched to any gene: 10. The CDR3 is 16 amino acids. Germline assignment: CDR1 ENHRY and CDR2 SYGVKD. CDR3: CAISASGRGSGETQYF. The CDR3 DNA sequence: TGTGCCATCAGTGCGAGCGGGAGGGGATCAGGGGAGACCCAGTACTTC.

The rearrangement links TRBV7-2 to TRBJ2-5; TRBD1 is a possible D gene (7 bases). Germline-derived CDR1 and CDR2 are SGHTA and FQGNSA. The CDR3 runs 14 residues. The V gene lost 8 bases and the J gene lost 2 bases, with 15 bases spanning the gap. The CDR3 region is CASGVAGGQETQYF. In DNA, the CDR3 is TGTGCCAGCGGGGTGGCAGGGGGGCAAGAGACCCAGTACTTC.

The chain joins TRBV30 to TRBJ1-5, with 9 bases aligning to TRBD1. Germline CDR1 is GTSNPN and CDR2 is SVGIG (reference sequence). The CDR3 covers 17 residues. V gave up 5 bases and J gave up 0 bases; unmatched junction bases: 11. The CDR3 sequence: CAWGAGTGLNSNQPQHF. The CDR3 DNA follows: TGTGCCTGGGGGGCCGGGACAGGGCTCAATAGCAATCAGCCCCAGCATTTT. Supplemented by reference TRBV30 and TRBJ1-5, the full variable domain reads SQTIHQWPATLVQPVGSPLSLECTVEGTSNPNLYWYRQAAGRGLQLLFYSVGIGQISSEVPQNLSASRPQDRQFILSSKKLLLSDSGFYLCAWGAGTGLNSNQPQHFGDGTRLSIL.

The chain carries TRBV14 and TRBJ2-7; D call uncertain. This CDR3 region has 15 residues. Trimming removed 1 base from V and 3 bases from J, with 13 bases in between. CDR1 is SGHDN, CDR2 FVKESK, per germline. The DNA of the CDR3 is TGTGCCAGCAGCCAAGGTAAGCAACCGAGCTACGAGCAGTACTTC. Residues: CASSQGKQPSYEQYF.

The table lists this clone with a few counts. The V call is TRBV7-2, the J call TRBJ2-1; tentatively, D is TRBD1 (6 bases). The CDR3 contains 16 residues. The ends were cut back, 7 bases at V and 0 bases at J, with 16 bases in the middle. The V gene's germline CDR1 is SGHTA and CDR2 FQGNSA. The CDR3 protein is CASTIQGPYSYNEQFF. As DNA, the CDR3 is TGTGCCAGCACCATTCAGGGGCCATACTCCTACAATGAGCAGTTCTTC.

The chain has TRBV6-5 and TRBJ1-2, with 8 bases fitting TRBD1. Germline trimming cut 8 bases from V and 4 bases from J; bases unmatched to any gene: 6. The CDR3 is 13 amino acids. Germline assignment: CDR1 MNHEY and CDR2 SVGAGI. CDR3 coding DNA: TGTGCCAGCCGTTTCGACAGGGGCTATGGCTACACCTTC. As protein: CASRFDRGYGYTF.

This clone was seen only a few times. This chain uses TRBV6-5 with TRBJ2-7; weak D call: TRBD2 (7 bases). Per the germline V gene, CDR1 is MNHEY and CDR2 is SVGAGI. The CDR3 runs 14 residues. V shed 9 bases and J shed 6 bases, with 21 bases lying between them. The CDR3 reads CASALGGAWSEQYF. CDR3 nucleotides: TGTGCCAGTGCCCTTGGGGGGGCTTGGAGCGAGCAGTACTTC.

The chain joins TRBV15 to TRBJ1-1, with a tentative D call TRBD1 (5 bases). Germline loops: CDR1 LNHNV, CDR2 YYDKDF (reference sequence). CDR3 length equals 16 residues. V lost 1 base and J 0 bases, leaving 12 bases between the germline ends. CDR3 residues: CATSRVELQVNTEAFF. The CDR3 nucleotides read TGTGCCACCAGCAGAGTGGAGTTACAGGTGAACACTGAAGCTTTCTTT.